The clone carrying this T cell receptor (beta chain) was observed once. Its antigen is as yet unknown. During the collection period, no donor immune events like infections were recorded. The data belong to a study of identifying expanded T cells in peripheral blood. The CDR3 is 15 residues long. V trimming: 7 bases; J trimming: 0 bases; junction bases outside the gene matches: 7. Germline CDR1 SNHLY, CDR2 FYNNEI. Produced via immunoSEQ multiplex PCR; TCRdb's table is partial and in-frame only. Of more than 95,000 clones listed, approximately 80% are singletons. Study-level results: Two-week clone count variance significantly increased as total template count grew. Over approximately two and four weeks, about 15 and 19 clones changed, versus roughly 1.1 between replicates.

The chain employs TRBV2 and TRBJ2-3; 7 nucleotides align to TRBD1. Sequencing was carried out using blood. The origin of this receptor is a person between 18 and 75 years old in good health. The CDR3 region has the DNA TGTGCCAGCATCCAGGGACAGTCTAGCACAGATACGCAGTATTTT. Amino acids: CASIQGQSSTDTQYF.